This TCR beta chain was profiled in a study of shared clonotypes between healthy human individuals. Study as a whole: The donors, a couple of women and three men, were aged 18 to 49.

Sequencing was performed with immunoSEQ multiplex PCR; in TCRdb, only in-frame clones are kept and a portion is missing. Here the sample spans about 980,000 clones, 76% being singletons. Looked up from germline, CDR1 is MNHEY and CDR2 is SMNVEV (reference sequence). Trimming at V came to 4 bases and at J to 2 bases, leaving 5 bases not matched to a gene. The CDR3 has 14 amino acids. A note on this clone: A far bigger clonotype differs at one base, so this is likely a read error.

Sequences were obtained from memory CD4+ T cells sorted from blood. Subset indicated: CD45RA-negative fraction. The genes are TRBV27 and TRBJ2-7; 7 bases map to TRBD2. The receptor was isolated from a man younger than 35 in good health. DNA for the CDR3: TGTGCCAGCAGTTACGGGGGGAGGACCTACGAGCAGTACTTC. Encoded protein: CASSYGGRTYEQYF.